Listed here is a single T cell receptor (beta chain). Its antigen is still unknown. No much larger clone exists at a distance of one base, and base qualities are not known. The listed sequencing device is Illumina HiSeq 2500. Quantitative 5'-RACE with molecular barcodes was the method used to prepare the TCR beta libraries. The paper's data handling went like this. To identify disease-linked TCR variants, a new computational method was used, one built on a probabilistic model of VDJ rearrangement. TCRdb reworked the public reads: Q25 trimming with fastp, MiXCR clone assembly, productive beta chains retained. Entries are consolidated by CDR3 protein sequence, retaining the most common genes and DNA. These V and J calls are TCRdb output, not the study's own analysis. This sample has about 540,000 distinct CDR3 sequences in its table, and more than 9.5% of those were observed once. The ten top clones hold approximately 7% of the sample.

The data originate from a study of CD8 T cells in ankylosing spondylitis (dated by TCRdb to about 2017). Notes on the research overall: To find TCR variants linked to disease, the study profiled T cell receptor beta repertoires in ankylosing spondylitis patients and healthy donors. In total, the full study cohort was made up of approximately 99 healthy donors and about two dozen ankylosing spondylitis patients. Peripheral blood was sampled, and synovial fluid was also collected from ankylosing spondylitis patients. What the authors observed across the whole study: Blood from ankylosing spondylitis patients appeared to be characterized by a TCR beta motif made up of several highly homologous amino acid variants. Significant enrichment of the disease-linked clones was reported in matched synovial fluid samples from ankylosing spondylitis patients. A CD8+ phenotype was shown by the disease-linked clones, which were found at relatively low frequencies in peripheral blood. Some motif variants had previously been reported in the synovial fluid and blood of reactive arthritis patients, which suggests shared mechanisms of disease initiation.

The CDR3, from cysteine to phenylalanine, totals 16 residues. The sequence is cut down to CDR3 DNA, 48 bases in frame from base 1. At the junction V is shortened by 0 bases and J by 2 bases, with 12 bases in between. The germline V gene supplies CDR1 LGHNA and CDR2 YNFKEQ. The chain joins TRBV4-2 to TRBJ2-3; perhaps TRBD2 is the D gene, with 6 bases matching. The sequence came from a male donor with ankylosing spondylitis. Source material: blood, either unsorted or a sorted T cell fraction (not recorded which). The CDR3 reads CASSQDSLANTDTQYF. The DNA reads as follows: TGTGCCAGCAGCCAAGATTCACTAGCTAACACAGATACGCAGTATTTT.